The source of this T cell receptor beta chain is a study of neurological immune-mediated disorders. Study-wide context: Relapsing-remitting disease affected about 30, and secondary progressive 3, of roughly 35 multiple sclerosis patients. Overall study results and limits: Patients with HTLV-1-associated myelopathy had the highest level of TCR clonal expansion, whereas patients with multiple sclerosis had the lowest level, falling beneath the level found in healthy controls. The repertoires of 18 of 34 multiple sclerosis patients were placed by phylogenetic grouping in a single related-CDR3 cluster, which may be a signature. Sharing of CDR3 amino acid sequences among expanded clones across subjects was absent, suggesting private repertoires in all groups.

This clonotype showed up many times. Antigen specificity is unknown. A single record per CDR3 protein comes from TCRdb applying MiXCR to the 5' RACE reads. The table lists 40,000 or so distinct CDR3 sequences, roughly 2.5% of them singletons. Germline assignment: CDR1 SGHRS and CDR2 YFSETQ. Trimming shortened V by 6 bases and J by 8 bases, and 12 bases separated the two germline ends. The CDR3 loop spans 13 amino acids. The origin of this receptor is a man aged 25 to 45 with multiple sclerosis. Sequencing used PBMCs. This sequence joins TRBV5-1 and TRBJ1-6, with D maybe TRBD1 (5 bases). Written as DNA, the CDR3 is TGCGCCAGCACGGGGGAAAAGGATTCACCCCTCCACTTT. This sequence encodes CASTGEKDSPLHF.